This T cell receptor beta chain was captured by sequencing in a study of immune evolution from preneoplasia to lung adenocarcinoma. General study points: Normal lung had highest clonality; later lesions appeared denser, more diverse. Compared with EGFR-mutant or double wild-type lesions, KRAS-mutant nodules were more clonal.

The table lists this clone with a count of one. The antigen remains unidentified. CDR1 is KGHSH, CDR2 LQKENI, per germline. CDR3 length: 15 amino acids. J gave up 3 bases and V 3 bases, and 4 bases lay outside the gene matches. TCRdb's table, derived via immunoSEQ multiplex PCR, lists solely in-frame clones and lacks some. The sample lists about 21,000 clones, around three quarters occurring once. The source of this sequence is a person between 60 and 69 years old with lung adenocarcinoma. Sequencing was performed on FFPE invasive lung adenocarcinoma tissue. The chain combines TRBV18 with TRBJ1-5; 8 nucleotides match TRBD1. CDR3 nucleotides: TGTGCCAGCTCACCCGGGACAGGACCCAATCAGCCCCAGCATTTT. The encoded protein is CASSPGTGPNQPQHF. Combining the CDR3 with reference TRBV18 and TRBJ1-5 gives the whole variable domain NAGVMQNPRHLVRRRGQEARLRCSPMKGHSHVYWYRQLPEEGLKFMVYLQKENIIDESGMPKERFSAEFPKEGPSILRIQQVVRGDSAAYFCASSPGTGPNQPQHFGDGTRLSIL.